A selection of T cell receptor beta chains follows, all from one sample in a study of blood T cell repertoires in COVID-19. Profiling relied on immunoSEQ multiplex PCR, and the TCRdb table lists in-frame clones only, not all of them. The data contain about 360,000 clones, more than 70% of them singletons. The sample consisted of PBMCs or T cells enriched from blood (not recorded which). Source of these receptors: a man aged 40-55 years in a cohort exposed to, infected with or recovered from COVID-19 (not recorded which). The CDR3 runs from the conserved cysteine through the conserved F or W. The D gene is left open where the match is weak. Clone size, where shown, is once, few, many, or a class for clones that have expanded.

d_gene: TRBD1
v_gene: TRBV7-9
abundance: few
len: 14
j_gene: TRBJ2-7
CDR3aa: CASTPGQGVYEQYF
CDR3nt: TGTGCCAGCACTCCGGGACAGGGGGTTTACGAGCAGTACTTC

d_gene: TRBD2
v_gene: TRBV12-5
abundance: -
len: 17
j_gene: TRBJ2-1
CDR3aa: CASGLPWTSGKGNEQFF
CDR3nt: TGTGCTAGTGGTTTGCCTTGGACTAGCGGCAAGGGCAATGAGCAGTTCTTC

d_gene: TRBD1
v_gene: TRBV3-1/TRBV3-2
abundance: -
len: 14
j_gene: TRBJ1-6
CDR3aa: CASSAGQGHSPLHF
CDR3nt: TGTGCCAGCAGCGCAGGACAGGGTCATTCACCCCTCCACTTT

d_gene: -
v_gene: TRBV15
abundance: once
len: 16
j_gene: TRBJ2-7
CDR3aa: CATSRDRTGTTYEQYF
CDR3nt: TGTGCCACCAGCAGAGATCGTACAGGGACCACCTACGAGCAGTACTTC

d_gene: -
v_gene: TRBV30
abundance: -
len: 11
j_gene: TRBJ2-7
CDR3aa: CAWSWRGEQYF
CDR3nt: TGTGCCTGGAGTTGGAGGGGCGAGCAGTACTTC

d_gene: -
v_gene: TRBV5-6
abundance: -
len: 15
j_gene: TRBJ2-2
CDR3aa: CASRSGTWNTGELFF
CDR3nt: TGTGCCAGCAGATCCGGGACATGGAACACCGGGGAGCTGTTTTTT

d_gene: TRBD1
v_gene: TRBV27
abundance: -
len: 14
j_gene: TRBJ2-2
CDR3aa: CASSQDRGPGELFF
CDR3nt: TGTGCCAGCAGCCAGGACAGGGGTCCCGGGGAGCTGTTTTTT

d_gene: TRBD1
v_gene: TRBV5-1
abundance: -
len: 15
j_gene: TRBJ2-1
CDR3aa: CASHAGTGGYNEQFF
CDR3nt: TGCGCCAGCCACGCCGGGACAGGGGGCTACAATGAGCAGTTCTTC

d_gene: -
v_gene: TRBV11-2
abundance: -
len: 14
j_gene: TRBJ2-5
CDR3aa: CASSRGGNQETQYF
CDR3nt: TGTGCCAGCAGCCGAGGCGGCAACCAAGAGACCCAGTACTTC

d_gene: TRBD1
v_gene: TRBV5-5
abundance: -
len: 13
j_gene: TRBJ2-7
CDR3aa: CASSLYPGGEQYF
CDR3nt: TGTGCCAGCAGCTTATACCCAGGGGGCGAGCAGTACTTC

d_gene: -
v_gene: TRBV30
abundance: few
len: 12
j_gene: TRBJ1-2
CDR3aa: CAWSFGQRGYTF
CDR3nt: TGTGCCTGGAGTTTCGGACAGCGCGGCTACACCTTC

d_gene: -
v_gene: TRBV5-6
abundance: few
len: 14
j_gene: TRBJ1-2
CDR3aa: CASSRPGLGNGYTF
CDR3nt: TGTGCCAGCAGCAGACCAGGGTTGGGAAATGGCTACACCTTC

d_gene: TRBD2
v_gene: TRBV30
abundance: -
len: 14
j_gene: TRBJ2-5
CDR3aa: CAWSGSAGGETQYF
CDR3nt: TGTGCCTGGAGTGGATCCGCGGGAGGGGAGACCCAGTACTTC

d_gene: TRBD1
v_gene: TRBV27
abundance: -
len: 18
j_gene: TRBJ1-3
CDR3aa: CASSSTPGQDSGGNTIYF
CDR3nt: TGTGCCAGCAGTTCCACCCCGGGACAGGATTCGGGTGGAAACACCATATATTTT